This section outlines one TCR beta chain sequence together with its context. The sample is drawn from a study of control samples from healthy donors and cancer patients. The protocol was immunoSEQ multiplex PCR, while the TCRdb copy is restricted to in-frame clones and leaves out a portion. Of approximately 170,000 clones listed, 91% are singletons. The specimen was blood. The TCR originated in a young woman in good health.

This CDR3 reads CASSEPGQASYEQYF. As DNA, the CDR3 is TGTGCCAGCAGCGAACCGGGACAGGCCTCCTACGAGCAGTACTTC. The chain is built from TRBV27 and TRBJ2-7, with 8 bases that match TRBD1. The CDR3 covers 15 residues. Germline CDR1 and CDR2: MNHEY and SMNVEV (reference sequence). V was clipped by 6 bases and J by 0 bases; unmatched bases: 7.